Listed here are 9 T cell receptor beta chains from one sample, sequenced in a study of shared clonotypes between healthy human individuals. Repertoires were generated with immunoSEQ multiplex PCR, while TCRdb's copy carries only in-frame clones and drops some. The profile shows under 1,100,000 clones, around four fifths of them singletons. Material for sequencing was memory CD4+ T cells sorted from blood. The subset: CD45RA-negative fraction. Receptors were obtained from a man aged 18 to 35 in good health.

The chain joins TRBV9 to TRBJ2-3; D is perhaps TRBD2 (7 bases). Germline V gene sequence: CDR1 SGDLS, CDR2 YYNGEE. Between the trimmed V and J ends, which lost 4 bases and 0 bases, there was a span of 18 bases. This CDR3 contains 17 residues. Here the CDR3 reads CASSFNGGLTSTDTQYF. In DNA form, the CDR3 reads TGTGCCAGCAGCTTCAACGGGGGGCTTACTAGCACAGATACGCAGTATTTT. The full variable domain, in which reference TRBV9 and TRBJ2-3 provide the parts outside the CDR3, is DSGVTQTPKHLITATGQRVTLRCSPRSGDLSVYWYQQSLDQGLQFLIQYYNGEERAKGNILERFSAQQFPDLHSELNLSSLELGDSALYFCASSFNGGLTSTDTQYFGPGTRLTVL.

The chain couples TRBV19 to TRBJ1-2, with 8 bases matching TRBD1. Germline-derived CDR1 and CDR2 are LNHDA and SQIVND (reference sequence). The J segment lost 7 bases and the V segment lost 4 bases, leaving 2 bases of the junction unmatched. This CDR3 has 12 residues. The CDR3 nucleotides read TGTGCCAGTAGTAGGACAGGGTTTGGCTACACCTTC. Amino acids: CASSRTGFGYTF.

This sequence joins TRBV4-3 and TRBJ1-1; D perhaps matches TRBD1 (6 bases). CDR1 is LGHNA, CDR2 YSLEER, per germline. Trimming stripped 1 base from V and 6 bases from J, with 18 bases between. This CDR3 spans 16 amino acids. CDR3 region: CASSQALQGKGAEAFF. As DNA, the CDR3 is TGCGCCAGCAGCCAAGCTTTGCAGGGGAAGGGTGCTGAAGCTTTCTTT.

The V gene is TRBV7-9, the J gene TRBJ2-5; D is unresolved. This CDR3 has 15 amino acids. Germline lookup yields CDR1 SEHNR and CDR2 FQNEAQ (reference sequence). Between the trimmed V and J ends, which lost 5 bases and 1 base, there was a span of 14 bases. The CDR3 loop is CASSIHSGSQETQYF. In nucleotides, the CDR3 is TGTGCCAGCAGCATCCACTCCGGTTCCCAAGAGACCCAGTACTTC. Supplemented by reference TRBV7-9 and TRBJ2-5, the full variable domain reads DTGVSQNPRHKITKRGQNVTFRCDPISEHNRLYWYRQTLGQGPEFLTYFQNEAQLEKSRLLSDRFSAERPKGSFSTLEIQRTEQGDSAMYLCASSIHSGSQETQYFGPGTRLLVL.

Turning to this clone: With only one base between it and a far larger clone, this is likely a read error. The CDR3 nucleotides are TGTGCCAGCTCACCGCCTTACACAGATACGCAGTATTTT. This sequence encodes CASSPPYTDTQYF. V usage is TRBV18 and J usage is TRBJ2-3, with D unclear. Germline V lookup: CDR1 KGHSH, CDR2 LQKENI. Trimming shortened V by 3 bases and J by 2 bases, and 6 bases separated the two germline ends. The CDR3 spans 13 residues.

J is TRBJ2-7 and V is TRBV7-9; 12 nucleotides line up with TRBD1. Germline CDR1 SEHNR, CDR2 FQNEAQ (reference sequence). The trim removed 7 bases at V and 7 bases at J, leaving 5 bases unmatched. The CDR3 is made up of 13 amino acids. For the CDR3, the DNA is TGTGCCAGCATGGGACAGGGGGCGTCAGAGCAGTACTTC. Encoded protein: CASMGQGASEQYF.

The rearrangement uses TRBV7-9 and TRBJ2-5, with D possibly matching TRBD2 (5 bases). The germline CDR1 and CDR2 sequences are SEHNR and FQNEAQ (reference sequence). Deletions cut 5 bases from V and 5 bases from J, with 18 bases between. The CDR3 spans 15 residues. The CDR3 nucleotides read TGTGCCAGCAGCGTGGGTACTAGTTTTACGGAGACCCAGTACTTC. Protein: CASSVGTSFTETQYF.

The chain links TRBV7-2 to TRBJ2-3, with D uncertain. Between the trimmed V and J ends, which lost 8 bases and 1 base, there was a span of 13 bases. Germline V gives CDR1 SGHTA, CDR2 FQGNSA. The CDR3 covers 14 residues. CDR3 protein: CASGRQQGTDTQYF. The CDR3 coding sequence is TGTGCCAGCGGAAGGCAGCAGGGCACAGATACGCAGTATTTT.

The rearrangement joins TRBV7-2 to TRBJ2-5, with D perhaps being TRBD1 or TRBD2 (5 bases each). V was pared by 3 bases and J by 0 bases, with 11 bases between. The CDR3 is made up of 15 amino acids. Looked up from germline, CDR1 is SGHTA and CDR2 is FQGNSA. CDR3 bases: TGTGCCAGCAGCTTGTGGGACCCCCACCAAGAGACCCAGTACTTC. Translated, it gives CASSLWDPHQETQYF.